Listed below are T cell receptor beta chains from one sample, sequenced in a study of OX40 agonist ivuxolimab in advanced cancers. Repertoires were generated with immunoSEQ multiplex PCR, while TCRdb's copy carries only in-frame clones and drops some. The repertoire consists of 65,000 to 95,000 clones, with 84% occurring once and the leading ten covering roughly 0.53%. Sample: CD4+ or CD8+ T cells sorted from blood, taken in a trial of the OX40 agonist ivuxolimab. Receptors originate from an adult with an advanced solid tumor such as melanoma, head and neck, liver or kidney cancer. Both conserved end residues are part of each CDR3. Each record gives: V gene, CDR3 length, D gene, clone size, J gene, CDR3 protein, CDR3 DNA. D genes are given only for firm matches. Clone size is given for some rows only: seen once, a few or many times, or a class if the clone is expanded.

TRBV28	14	NA	NA	TRBJ2-3	CASRELDYGDTQYF	TGTGCCAGCAGGGAACTAGATTATGGGGATACGCAGTATTTT
TRBV18	14	TRBD2	NA	TRBJ2-1	CASSPGTSGGEQFF	TGTGCCAGCTCACCCGGGACTAGCGGGGGGGAGCAGTTCTTC
TRBV19	14	NA	NA	TRBJ2-3	CASRSHDPTDTQYF	TGTGCCAGCCGGTCCCACGATCCCACAGATACGCAGTATTTT
TRBV5-1	15	NA	NA	TRBJ1-3	CASSPGQGSGNTIYF	TGCGCCAGCAGCCCGGGGCAGGGTTCTGGAAACACCATATATTTT
TRBV7-2	17	NA	NA	TRBJ1-4	CASSLTAGQVVGEKLFF	TGTGCCAGCAGCCTAACGGCAGGCCAGGTCGTTGGTGAAAAACTGTTTTTT
TRBV27	15	TRBD2	NA	TRBJ2-7	CASSFLGRGGYEQYF	TGTGCCAGCAGTTTCCTAGGGCGGGGGGGTTACGAGCAGTACTTC
TRBV4-2	14	NA	NA	TRBJ2-1	CASSQEPQAGEQFF	TGTGCCAGCAGCCAAGAACCACAGGCGGGCGAGCAGTTCTTC
TRBV28	14	NA	NA	TRBJ2-7	CASSPLRGRNEQYF	TGTGCCAGCAGTCCCCTCCGGGGTAGGAACGAGCAGTACTTC
TRBV7-2	13	NA	few	TRBJ1-3	CASSLQGGNTIYF	TGTGCCAGCAGCTTACAGGGCGGAAACACCATATATTTT
TRBV7-2	13	NA	NA	TRBJ2-1	CASSSSLSGEQFF	TGTGCCAGCAGCTCCTCCTTGAGCGGTGAGCAGTTCTTC
TRBV29-1	13	NA	NA	TRBJ1-6	CSVTLTEGSPLHF	TGCAGCGTGACCCTGACGGAAGGGTCACCCCTCCACTTT
TRBV5-1	18	TRBD2	NA	TRBJ2-1	CASSGSGLAGVSYNEQFF	TGCGCCAGCAGCGGATCCGGACTAGCGGGAGTGTCCTACAATGAGCAGTTCTTC
TRBV19	16	TRBD1	NA	TRBJ2-1	CASSRRTGGYYNEQFF	TGTGCCAGTAGTAGAAGGACAGGGGGCTATTACAATGAGCAGTTCTTC
TRBV4-2	15	NA	few	TRBJ2-1	CASSPDITSYNEQFF	TGTGCCAGCAGCCCCGACATTACCTCCTACAATGAGCAGTTCTTC
TRBV9	14	NA	NA	TRBJ1-5	CASSPHAGSSPQHF	TGTGCCAGCAGCCCCCATGCAGGTTCTTCGCCCCAGCATTTT
TRBV27	15	TRBD1	NA	TRBJ2-7	CASSLSGTASYEQYF	TGTGCCAGCAGTTTATCAGGGACAGCCTCCTACGAGCAGTACTTC
TRBV14	15	TRBD1	NA	TRBJ2-1	CASSHPGQGSSKQFF	TGTGCCAGCAGCCACCCGGGACAGGGGTCTTCTAAGCAGTTCTTC
TRBV7-2	15	NA	NA	TRBJ2-3	CASSSLTRGPDTQYF	TGTGCCAGCAGCTCACTGACTAGGGGGCCAGATACGCAGTATTTT
TRBV9	15	NA	NA	TRBJ1-2	CASTTGEGDDYGYTF	TGTGCCAGCACCACTGGGGAAGGGGATGACTATGGCTACACCTTC
TRBV6-5	15	TRBD1	NA	TRBJ2-7	CASSLPGTGEGEQYF	TGTGCCAGCAGTTTACCAGGGACAGGGGAGGGCGAGCAGTACTTC
TRBV6-1	13	NA	NA	TRBJ2-5	CAAGHLVRETQYF	TGTGCCGCGGGACATCTAGTGCGGGAGACCCAGTACTTC
TRBV2	16	TRBD2	NA	TRBJ2-2	CATAGTSGVNTGELFF	TGTGCCACCGCCGGGACTAGCGGGGTGAACACCGGGGAGCTGTTTTTT
TRBV5-5	17	NA	NA	TRBJ2-5	CASSLYLTNLQAETQYF	TGTGCCAGCAGCCTCTACCTGACCAACCTGCAGGCCGAGACCCAGTACTTC
TRBV6-6	16	NA	once	TRBJ2-2	CASSYSTTGNTGELFF	TGTGCCAGCAGTTACTCAACGACAGGGAACACCGGGGAGCTGTTTTTT
TRBV10-3	13	NA	NA	TRBJ2-7	CAISDNPTYEQYF	TGTGCCATCAGTGATAACCCCACCTACGAGCAGTACTTC
TRBV11-2	14	NA	NA	TRBJ2-7	CASSFQGLSYEQYF	TGTGCCAGCAGCTTCCAAGGTCTCTCCTACGAGCAGTACTTC
TRBV5-1	13	NA	NA	TRBJ1-1	CASSLESITEAFF	TGCGCCAGCAGCTTGGAATCGATCACTGAAGCTTTCTTT
TRBV30	14	TRBD1	NA	TRBJ2-5	CAWSRKGAGETQYF	TGTGCCTGGAGTCGAAAGGGGGCTGGAGAGACCCAGTACTTC
TRBV2	12	TRBD1	NA	TRBJ1-6	CASGTGDSPLHF	TGTGCCAGCGGGACAGGGGATTCACCCCTCCACTTT
TRBV28	15	TRBD2	NA	TRBJ2-7	CASSPSGRVSYEQYF	TGTGCCAGCAGCCCTAGCGGGAGGGTTTCCTACGAGCAGTACTTC